A single sample gave rise to the 26 T cell receptor beta chains below, sequenced in a study of identical twins (dated by TCRdb to about 2016). The library came from 5' RACE. The instrument given in TCRdb is Illumina HiSeq 2000. In TCRdb, the public reads were trimmed at Q25 with fastp and aligned with MiXCR, with productive beta chains retained. For every CDR3 protein sequence, its rows merge into one entry that carries the most common genes and DNA. A total of roughly 200,000 distinct CDR3 sequences appear in this sample, around 8% of them only once. The top ten clonotypes cover around 1.8% of the sample. These sequences were also reported in another study, on yellow fever vaccine responses in identical twins.

The sample comprised memory (CD45RO+) T cells sorted from blood. In light of the paper, this sample's cell subset or site label describes: CD45RO+ enriched T cells. The receptors were sampled from a woman aged 18-29 years in good health.

This clonotype was seen many times. J is TRBJ1-4 and V is TRBV9; possible D gene TRBD1, 5 bases. Germline V gene lookup returns CDR1 SGDLS and CDR2 YYNGEE. The CDR3 is made up of 15 amino acids. Trimming removed 2 bases from V and 3 bases from J, with 11 bases in between. The CDR3 reads CASSVEGLANEKLFF. The CDR3 nucleotides read TGTGCCAGCAGCGTTGAGGGACTAGCTAATGAAAAACTGTTTTTT.

Many counts were recorded for this clonotype. This chain connects TRBV5-1 to TRBJ1-2; TRBD1 matches at 11 bases. The germline gives CDR1 SGHRS, CDR2 YFSETQ. V was clipped by 3 bases and J by 4 bases; unmatched bases: 5. This CDR3 comprises 15 residues. CDR3 amino acids: CASSSEGTGGYGYTF. The CDR3 DNA follows: TGCGCCAGCAGCTCCGAAGGGACAGGGGGCTATGGCTACACCTTC. The whole variable domain, filled in from reference TRBV5-1 and TRBJ1-2, reads KAGVTQTPRYLIKTRGQQVTLSCSPISGHRSVSWYQQTPGQGLQFLFEYFSETQRNKGNFPGRFSGRQFSNSRSEMNVSTLELGDSALYLCASSSEGTGGYGYTFGSGTRLTVV.

This clonotype showed up many times. This rearrangement joins TRBV20-1 to TRBJ2-7; D remains unclear. This CDR3 spans 10 amino acids. V gave up 3 bases and J gave up 6 bases, with 6 bases separating them. Per the germline V gene, CDR1 is DFQATT and CDR2 is SNEGSKA (reference sequence). The CDR3 region is CSASETEQYF. The DNA of the CDR3 is TGCAGTGCTAGTGAAACCGAGCAGTACTTC.

The chain carries TRBV7-3 and TRBJ2-5; no clear D. The germline V gene encodes CDR1 SGHTA and CDR2 FQGTGA. Trimming removed 2 bases at V and 5 bases at J, with 9 bases between. This CDR3 spans 13 amino acids. The CDR3 region is CASSLLGWETQYF. The CDR3 DNA sequence: TGTGCCAGCAGCTTACTTGGGTGGGAGACCCAGTACTTC.

This clonotype turned up a few times. The CDR3 DNA sequence: TGTGCCAGCAGCCAAGTGCTCCAAAGGAGCGAGCAGTACTTC. Protein: CASSQVLQRSEQYF. V is TRBV4-2 and J is TRBJ2-7; D call uncertain. Trimming removed 1 base from V and 6 bases from J, with 13 bases in between. Per germline, CDR1 LGHNA and CDR2 YNFKEQ. This CDR3 is built from 14 residues.

This clonotype was seen many times. V and J are TRBV7-8 and TRBJ1-5; D call uncertain. The CDR3 runs to 15 residues. Trimming stripped 5 bases from V and 0 bases from J, with 11 bases between. Germline lookup yields CDR1 SGHVS and CDR2 FQNEAQ. The CDR3 DNA reads as TGTGCCAGCAGCGCGGAGGCAGCTAGCAATCAGCCCCAGCATTTT. This codes for CASSAEAASNQPQHF.

This clonotype was seen many times. This sequence joins TRBV7-9 and TRBJ2-1; D is ambiguous. V lost 1 base to trimming and J lost 7 bases, with 8 bases between them. From germline, CDR1 is SEHNR and CDR2 FQNEAQ (reference sequence). The CDR3 runs 13 residues. The CDR3 loop is CASSLEGGNEQFF. Here the CDR3 DNA reads TGTGCCAGCAGCTTAGAGGGTGGGAATGAGCAGTTCTTC.

The V and J genes are TRBV9 and TRBJ1-1, with 7 bases identical to TRBD1. Unmatched junction bases numbered 10, after V lost 0 bases and J lost 5 bases. The CDR3 is 16 residues long. Germline CDR1 and CDR2: SGDLS and YYNGEE. The CDR3 loop is CASSVDYRGSRTEAFF. The CDR3 DNA sequence: TGTGCCAGCAGCGTAGATTACAGGGGAAGTCGGACTGAAGCTTTCTTT.

This sequence joins TRBV5-1 and TRBJ2-5; TRBD1 or TRBD2 may be the D gene (5 bases each). Trimming pared 1 base from V and 5 bases from J, leaving 24 bases between. The germline V gene encodes CDR1 SGHRS and CDR2 YFSETQ. There are 18 residues in the CDR3. CDR3 in DNA: TGCGCCAGCAGCTTGAACCCTGGGACCGGGAAAAAAGGGGAGACCCAGTACTTC. Protein product: CASSLNPGTGKKGETQYF.

A few counts support this clonotype. This chain uses TRBV30 with TRBJ2-1, with 7 positions matching TRBD2. Per the germline V gene, CDR1 is GTSNPN and CDR2 is SVGIG (reference sequence). The CDR3 covers 12 residues. V lost 3 bases to trimming and J lost 4 bases; unmatched junction nucleotides: 0. The CDR3 is CAWSGGYNEQFF. CDR3 coding DNA: TGTGCCTGGAGCGGGGGGTACAATGAGCAGTTCTTC.

This clonotype was seen many times. The chain has TRBV20-1 and TRBJ2-7, with 7 bases that match TRBD1. The CDR3 extends over 15 amino acids. Germline CDR1 and CDR2: DFQATT and SNEGSKA (reference sequence). After removal of 5 bases from V and 2 bases from J, the junction contained 12 bases not matched to a gene. The CDR3 DNA follows: TGCAGTGCTCCCCGGTCCGGGACAGAGCCCTACGAGCAGTACTTC. As protein: CSAPRSGTEPYEQYF.

A few counts support this clonotype. J is TRBJ2-2 and V is TRBV7-6, with 9 positions matching TRBD1. The CDR3 sequence is 19 residues long. Germline CDR1 reads SGHVS; CDR2 reads FNYEAQ. V shed 5 bases and J 4 bases; nucleotides not matched to a gene: 17. Here the CDR3 reads CASSSTPGTGYGGTGELFF. The DNA of the CDR3 is TGTGCCAGCAGCAGTACACCCGGGACAGGGTATGGTGGCACCGGGGAGCTGTTTTTT.

This clonotype was counted only a few times. The CDR3 is CASSSRGSGLNTGELFF. The CDR3 DNA is TGTGCCAGCAGTTCCCGGGGTAGCGGCCTGAACACCGGGGAGCTGTTTTTT. The chain couples TRBV27 to TRBJ2-2, with D perhaps matching TRBD2 (6 bases). Looked up from germline, CDR1 is MNHEY and CDR2 is SMNVEV (reference sequence). The CDR3 runs to 17 residues. Trimming pared 4 bases from V and 1 base from J, leaving 16 bases between.

This chain uses TRBV4-2 with TRBJ2-3; 8 bases agree with TRBD2. In germline, CDR1 is LGHNA, CDR2 YNFKEQ. J gave up 1 base and V 6 bases, and 21 bases lay outside the gene matches. CDR3 size: 20 residues. The CDR3 here is CASRYTSGSSYRKGTDTQYF. The CDR3, as DNA: TGTGCCAGCAGGTATACTAGCGGAAGCTCATATAGGAAGGGCACAGATACGCAGTATTTT.

This clonotype has a count of ten or more. J is TRBJ1-6 and V is TRBV20-1; D gene uncertain. This CDR3 is 17 amino acids long. Germline V gene sequence: CDR1 DFQATT, CDR2 SNEGSKA (reference sequence). Trimming cost V 0 bases and J 0 bases, with 12 bases left between them. The DNA for the CDR3 is TGCAGTGCTAGAGATCCTGGACTCAGCTCCTATAATTCACCCCTCCACTTT. Protein sequence: CSARDPGLSSYNSPLHF.

This clonotype was picked up many times. The chain uses TRBV7-8 and TRBJ2-7; D possibly matches TRBD1 or TRBD2 (6 bases each). Germline assignment: CDR1 SGHVS and CDR2 FQNEAQ. CDR3 length: 16 amino acids. V shed 0 bases and J shed 3 bases, with 15 bases lying between them. Written as DNA, the CDR3 is TGTGCCAGCAGCTTAGCCAGAAGGGGGGCCTACTACGAGCAGTACTTC. The encoded protein is CASSLARRGAYYEQYF.

This clonotype came up many times. This chain connects TRBV10-3 to TRBJ2-1; TRBD2 agrees at 11 bases. The CDR3 loop spans 16 amino acids. Germline trimming cut 2 bases from V and 6 bases from J; bases unmatched to any gene: 6. Germline CDR1 is ENHRY and CDR2 is SYGVKD. The CDR3 protein is CAISETSGSSGNEQFF. As DNA, the CDR3 is TGTGCCATCAGTGAGACTAGCGGGAGTTCGGGCAATGAGCAGTTCTTC.

This clonotype was recorded at least ten times. V usage is TRBV20-1 and J usage is TRBJ1-5; no definite D call. The germline V gene has CDR1 DFQATT and CDR2 SNEGSKA (reference sequence). The CDR3 consists of 13 residues. Trimming pared 1 base from V and 3 bases from J, leaving 7 bases between. CDR3 DNA: TGCAGTGCTAGAGGGCCGATCAATCAGCCCCAGCATTTT. This sequence encodes CSARGPINQPQHF.

The chain recombines TRBV2 with TRBJ1-2; D is ambiguous. The CDR3 has 12 residues. V was trimmed by 8 bases and J by 5 bases, leaving 12 bases between them. CDR1 is SNHLY, CDR2 FYNNEI, per germline. In nucleotides, the CDR3 is TGTGCCAGCCAAGAATCCGGGTATGGCTACACCTTC. Its translation: CASQESGYGYTF. The full variable domain, its missing parts supplied by reference TRBV2 and TRBJ1-2, is EPEVTQTPSHQVTQMGQEVILRCVPISNHLYFYWYRQILGQKVEFLVSFYNNEISEKSEIFDDQFSVERPDGSNFTLKIRSTKLEDSAMYFCASQESGYGYTFGSGTRLTVV.

The V gene is TRBV6-6, the J gene TRBJ2-1, with D uncertain. The CDR3 is 11 residues long. V dropped 0 bases and J dropped 8 bases, with 2 bases sitting between them. In germline, CDR1 is MNHNY, CDR2 SVGAGI (reference sequence). In DNA form, the CDR3 reads TGTGCCAGCAGTTACTCGGATGAGCAGTTCTTC. This gives the protein CASSYSDEQFF.

The chain combines TRBV3-1 with TRBJ1-3; no clear D. This CDR3 is built from 12 residues. Trimming took off 4 bases at V and 4 bases at J, with 5 bases between the two ends. Per the germline V gene, CDR1 is LGHDT and CDR2 is YNNKEL (reference sequence). The CDR3 reads CASSPRGNTIYF. The CDR3, as DNA: TGTGCCAGCAGCCCCCGGGGAAACACCATATATTTT.

This clonotype was found many times. This sequence joins TRBV29-1 and TRBJ2-1; TRBD2 aligns across 7 bases. CDR3 length: 14 amino acids. The trim removed 5 bases at V and 0 bases at J, leaving 4 bases unmatched. Germline lookup yields CDR1 SQVTM and CDR2 ANQGSEA. The DNA of the CDR3 is TGCAGCGTTTTGACGGGAGGCTCCTACAATGAGCAGTTCTTC. It encodes CSVLTGGSYNEQFF.

This clonotype occurred many times. V and J are TRBV25-1 and TRBJ2-7; 9 nucleotides agree with TRBD2. The J segment lost 2 bases and the V segment lost 4 bases, leaving 9 bases of the junction unmatched. Germline assignment: CDR1 MGHDK and CDR2 SYGVNS. The CDR3 contains 16 residues. CDR3 DNA sequence: TGTGCCAGCAGTGTCAGTGGCGGCGGGAGGGCCTACGAGCAGTACTTC. It specifies CASSVSGGGRAYEQYF.

V gene TRBV5-6 combines with J gene TRBJ1-5; D remains ambiguous. Germline V gene data show CDR1 as SGHDT and CDR2 as YYEEEE. The CDR3 totals 16 residues. Between the trimmed V and J ends, which lost 1 base and 1 base, there was a span of 12 bases. The CDR3 DNA is TGTGCCAGCAGCTTGAATAGGAGGTCGAGCAATCAGCCCCAGCATTTT. Its translation is CASSLNRRSSNQPQHF.

In its sample, this clonotype was seen many times. The chain joins TRBV12-3 or TRBV12-4 to TRBJ1-1; TRBD1 is a possible D gene (5 bases). This CDR3 is built from 14 residues. The ends were cut back, 6 bases at V and 4 bases at J, with 15 bases in the middle. The CDR3 loop reads CASRREGLRTEAFF. CDR3 bases: TGTGCCAGCAGACGCGAGGGGTTGCGCACTGAAGCTTTCTTT.

This clonotype was detected only a few times. The rearrangement joins TRBV29-1 to TRBJ1-1; D is undetermined. The CDR3 has 13 amino acids. V lost 4 bases to trimming and J lost 2 bases, with 11 bases between them. Germline CDR1 is SQVTM and CDR2 is ANQGSEA. CDR3 sequence (DNA): TGCAGCGTTGGAGCAGGACTAAACACTGAAGCTTTCTTT. This translates into CSVGAGLNTEAFF.